The 3 T cell receptor beta chains presented below share a single source sample, sequenced in a study of T cells in Graves' hyperthyroidism and ophthalmopathy. TCR beta CDR3 regions were amplified from RNA. In the first-round RT-PCR of the TCR CDR3, the HTBI primer set was used. One entry per CDR3 protein, called by TCRdb with MiXCR from the multiplex PCR reads. The sample lists 360,000 or so distinct CDR3 sequences, 15% to 20% seen once, with less than 20% in the top ten. Sequences were obtained from blood. These receptor sequences come from a woman aged 40 to 50 with Graves' ophthalmopathy.

This clonotype was observed many times. The V and J genes are TRBV28 and TRBJ2-2; no firm D call. Germline lookup yields CDR1 MDHEN and CDR2 SYDVKM. The germline V and J ends were trimmed by 4 bases and 5 bases, with 8 bases remaining between them. The CDR3 sequence is 13 residues long. In nucleotides, the CDR3 is TGTGCCAGCAGTTCTGGTTGGACCGGGGAGCTGTTTTTT. Translating it yields CASSSGWTGELFF. Full variable domain (rest looked up from reference TRBV28 and TRBJ2-2): DVKVTQSSRYLVKRTGEKVFLECVQDMDHENMFWYRQDPGLGLRLIYFSYDVKMKEKGDIPEGYSVSREKKERFSLILESASTNQTSMYLCASSSGWTGELFFGEGSRLTVL.

This clonotype showed up many times. The V and J genes are TRBV9 and TRBJ1-6; D uncertain. Trimming shortened V by 5 bases and J by 15 bases, and 12 bases separated the two germline ends. CDR3 length: 11 amino acids. Germline V gene sequence: CDR1 SGDLS, CDR2 YYNGEE. The CDR3 DNA sequence: TGTGCCAGCAGGGGAGTGGGGAGCCTCCACTTT. Translation gives CASRGVGSLHF.

The CDR3 nucleotides read TGTGCCAGCAGTGAAACCCCCCACCCCCAAGAGACCCAGTACTTC. Translation: CASSETPHPQETQYF. The chain has TRBV6-1 and TRBJ2-5; no clear D gene. Per germline, CDR1 MNHNS and CDR2 SASEGT. CDR3 length: 15 amino acids. Between the trimmed V and J ends, which lost 2 bases and 1 base, there was a span of 11 bases.